This T cell receptor beta chain was documented in a study of shared clonotypes between healthy human individuals. This clone was counted a single time. The antigen is unknown. Assay: immunoSEQ multiplex PCR; the TCRdb copy retains only in-frame clones and omits some. The sample has about 980,000 clones, about 80% seen once. Donors were Caucasian adults residing in Nashville, Tennessee, USA. Study findings and constraints: Memory subsets generally showed smaller estimated richness than naive subsets did. Some clonotypes were shared by all four sorted-subset donors, while others were not shared. The non-shared ones had lower generation probabilities than the shared ones.

The material sequenced was memory CD4+ T cells sorted from blood. Subset defined: CD45RA-negative fraction. This receptor was taken from a young man in good health.

CDR3 in amino acids: CASRGDRGRETQYF. The CDR3 DNA reads as TGTGCCAGCAGGGGAGACAGGGGCAGGGAGACCCAGTACTTC. The chain uses TRBV2 and TRBJ2-5; 8 nucleotides line up with TRBD1. The V and J ends lost 6 bases and 5 bases, in that order; junction bases with no gene match: 8. CDR1 and CDR2 (germline): SNHLY, FYNNEI. The CDR3 extends over 14 amino acids.